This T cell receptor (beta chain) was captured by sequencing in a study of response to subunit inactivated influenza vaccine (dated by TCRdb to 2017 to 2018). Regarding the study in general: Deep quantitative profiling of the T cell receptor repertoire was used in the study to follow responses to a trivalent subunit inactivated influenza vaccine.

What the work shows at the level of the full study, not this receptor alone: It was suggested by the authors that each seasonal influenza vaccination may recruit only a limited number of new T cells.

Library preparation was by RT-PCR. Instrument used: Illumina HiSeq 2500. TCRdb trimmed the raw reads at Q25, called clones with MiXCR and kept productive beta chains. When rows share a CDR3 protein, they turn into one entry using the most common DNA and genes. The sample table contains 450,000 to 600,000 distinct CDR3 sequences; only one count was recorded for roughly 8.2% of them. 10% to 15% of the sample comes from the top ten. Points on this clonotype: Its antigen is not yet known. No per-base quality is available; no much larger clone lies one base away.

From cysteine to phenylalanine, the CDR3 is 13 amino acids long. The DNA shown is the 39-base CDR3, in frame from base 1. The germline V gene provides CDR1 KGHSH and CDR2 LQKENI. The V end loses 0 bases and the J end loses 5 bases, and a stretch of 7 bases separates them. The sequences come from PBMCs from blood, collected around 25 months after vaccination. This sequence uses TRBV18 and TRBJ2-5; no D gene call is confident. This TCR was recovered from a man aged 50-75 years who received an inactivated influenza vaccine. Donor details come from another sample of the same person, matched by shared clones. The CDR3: CASSPPNAETQYF. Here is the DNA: TGTGCCAGCTCACCACCAAACGCGGAGACCCAGTACTTC.